This entry describes one T cell receptor beta chain. Antigen: not known. CDR1 and CDR2 from the germline V gene are SGHAT and FQNNGV. This CDR3 spans 16 amino acids. Deletions cut 5 bases from V and 0 bases from J, with 15 bases between. CD45RO-negative, CCR7-positively selected cells formed the naive CD8 fraction, excluding terminally differentiated effector memory CD45RA+ cells. The data belong to a study of shared clonotypes between healthy human individuals. General observations from the study: Sampling involved blood alone; tissue repertoires likely differ. The generation probabilities recorded for non-shared clonotypes fell below those of clonotypes shared by all four donors. Memory subsets generally showed smaller estimated richness than naive subsets did.

Using immunoSEQ multiplex PCR, the repertoire was profiled, and TCRdb retains in-frame clones only, with some absent. The sample has 800,000 or so clones; about 96% are singletons. This clonotype originated in a man aged 25 to 40 in good health. The sequenced material came from naive CD8+ T cells sorted from blood. The chain combines TRBV11-2 with TRBJ2-3; D unresolved. The CDR3 nucleotides are TGTGCCAGCAGCCTATGGAACATCCATAGCACAGATACGCAGTATTTT. Residues: CASSLWNIHSTDTQYF.